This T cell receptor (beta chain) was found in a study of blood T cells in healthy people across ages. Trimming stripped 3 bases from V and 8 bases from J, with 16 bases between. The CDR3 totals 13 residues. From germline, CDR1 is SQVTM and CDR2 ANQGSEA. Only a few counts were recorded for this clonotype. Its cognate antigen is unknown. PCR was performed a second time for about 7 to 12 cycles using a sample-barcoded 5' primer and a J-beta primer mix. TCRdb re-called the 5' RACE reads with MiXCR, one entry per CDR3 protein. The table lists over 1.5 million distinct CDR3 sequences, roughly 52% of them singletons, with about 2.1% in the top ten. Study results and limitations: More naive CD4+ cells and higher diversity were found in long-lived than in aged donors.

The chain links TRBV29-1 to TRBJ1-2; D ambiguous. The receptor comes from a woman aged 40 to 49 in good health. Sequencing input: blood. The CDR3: CSVDVTGVGGYTF. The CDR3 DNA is TGCAGCGTTGACGTTACCGGGGTGGGGGGCTACACCTTC.